These 17 T cell receptor beta chains were sequenced from one sample in a study of blood T cell repertoires in COVID-19. TCRdb's copy holds only in-frame clones and misses some; the assay was immunoSEQ multiplex PCR. The data hold 200,000 to 250,000 clones, with around 83% observed a single time. The sequenced sample was peripheral blood. These receptors were collected from a man aged 40-49 years with acute or convalescent COVID-19.

The chain joins TRBV11-1 to TRBJ2-7, with 8 bases identical to TRBD1. With 0 bases clipped from V and 2 bases from J, the junction kept 3 bases outside the gene matches. Germline CDR1 SGHAT, CDR2 FQDESV (reference sequence). The CDR3 is 15 residues long. The CDR3 here is CASSLAGQVTYEQYF. DNA of the CDR3: TGTGCCAGCAGCTTAGCGGGACAGGTAACCTACGAGCAGTACTTC. Full variable domain (missing parts from reference TRBV11-1 and TRBJ2-7): EAEVAQSPRYKITEKSQAVAFWCDPISGHATLYWYRQILGQGPELLVQFQDESVVDDSQLPKDRFSAERLKGVDSTLKIQPAELGDSAMYLCASSLAGQVTYEQYFGPGTRLTVT.

The gene calls are TRBV6-2 or TRBV6-3 and TRBJ1-1, with D unresolved. The CDR3 loop spans 13 amino acids. The V gene lost 5 bases and the J gene lost 8 bases, with 15 bases spanning the gap. The germline gives CDR1 MNHEY, CDR2 SVGEGT. CDR3: CASSQRPYAEAFF. In nucleotides, the CDR3 is TGTGCCAGCAGTCAGCGGCCCTATGCAGAAGCTTTCTTT.

The gene calls are TRBV28 and TRBJ1-2; maybe TRBD1 (6 bases). With 5 bases removed from V and 4 bases from J, the gap between germline ends came to 20 bases. Germline V gives CDR1 MDHEN, CDR2 SYDVKM. The CDR3 is 16 residues long. The CDR3 region has the DNA TGTGCCAGCAGTCCGACAGGAGCCACGGCATCCTATGGCTACACCTTC. Translated, it gives CASSPTGATASYGYTF.

V is TRBV27 and J is TRBJ1-1, with D maybe TRBD1 (6 bases). CDR3 length: 14 amino acids. The V gene lost 4 bases and the J gene lost 7 bases, with 16 bases spanning the gap. The germline V gene has CDR1 MNHEY and CDR2 SMNVEV (reference sequence). The CDR3 region has the DNA TGTGCCAGCAGTTACCGGACAGAGGGAAGTGAAGCTTTCTTT. Translating gives CASSYRTEGSEAFF.

J is TRBJ1-4 and V is TRBV9; a possible D gene is TRBD1 (6 bases). CDR1 and CDR2 from the germline V gene are SGDLS and YYNGEE. This CDR3 region has 15 residues. The germline V and J ends were trimmed by 4 bases and 4 bases, with 14 bases remaining between them. The CDR3 region has the DNA TGTGCCAGCAGCTTGCAGGGGTCCTTTAATGAAAAACTGTTTTTT. This encodes CASSLQGSFNEKLFF.

The chain uses TRBV30 and TRBJ1-5; D remains ambiguous. V dropped 0 bases and J dropped 7 bases, with 10 bases sitting between them. Germline assignment: CDR1 GTSNPN and CDR2 SVGIG (reference sequence). This CDR3 has 13 amino acids. Here the CDR3 reads CAWSVTSDQPQHF. CDR3 sequence (DNA): TGTGCCTGGAGTGTAACCAGCGACCAGCCCCAGCATTTT.

The chain recombines TRBV30 with TRBJ2-3; no clear D. Trimming took 5 bases from V and 3 from J, leaving 9 bases between them. Germline CDR1 GTSNPN, CDR2 SVGIG (reference sequence). This CDR3 region has 12 residues. The CDR3: CAWAPSTDTQYF. CDR3 DNA: TGTGCCTGGGCTCCGAGTACAGATACGCAGTATTTT.

V usage is TRBV7-6 and J usage is TRBJ2-3; 7 bases map to TRBD1. The V gene end was trimmed by 1 base and the J gene end by 2 bases; junction bases not matched to a gene: 3. CDR1 is SGHVS, CDR2 FNYEAQ, per germline. This CDR3 is built from 15 residues. CDR3: CASSLGDRNTDTQYF. CDR3 DNA sequence: TGTGCCAGCAGCTTAGGGGACAGAAACACAGATACGCAGTATTTT.

The rearrangement links TRBV6-2 or TRBV6-3 to TRBJ1-6; 9 bases map to TRBD1. CDR3 length equals 14 residues. Germline CDR1 MNHEY, CDR2 SVGEGT. The V segment lost 5 bases and the J segment 10 bases; nucleotides outside the gene matches: 6. The CDR3 loop is CASSGDRETSPLHF. The CDR3 DNA is TGTGCCAGCAGTGGGGACAGGGAGACCTCACCCCTCCACTTT.

A remark on this clone: One junction end does not reproduce the germline sequence, and a read error may be involved. V usage is TRBV7-7 and J usage is TRBJ2-5; D possibly corresponds to TRBD2 (5 bases). This CDR3 comprises 15 residues. Germline values: CDR1 SSHAT, CDR2 FNYEAQ (reference sequence). Here the CDR3 DNA reads TGTGCTAGCAGCCCCCACCTAGCAGGACAAGAGACCCAGTACTTC. Residues: CASSPHLAGQETQYF.

The rearrangement joins TRBV7-8 to TRBJ1-3; 9 nucleotides align to TRBD1. This CDR3 spans 17 amino acids. Germline CDR1 SGHVS, CDR2 FQNEAQ. J lost 0 bases, V lost 4 bases, and 7 bases had no gene match. This CDR3 is CASSYGQGMSSGNTIYF. The CDR3 DNA is TGTGCCAGCAGCTACGGACAGGGGATGAGCTCTGGAAACACCATATATTTT.

This rearrangement joins TRBV11-2 to TRBJ1-2; D call uncertain. The CDR3 covers 13 residues. Germline CDR1 and CDR2: SGHAT and FQNNGV. V was trimmed by 5 bases and J by 5 bases, leaving 12 bases between them. CDR3 DNA: TGTGCCAGCAGCCCCGATTCTATTTATGGCTACACCTTC. It specifies CASSPDSIYGYTF.

Here the CDR3 reads CASSHGTGGAEAFF. CDR3 bases: TGTGCCAGCAGCCACGGGACAGGGGGCGCTGAAGCTTTCTTT. The chain joins TRBV5-4 to TRBJ1-1; 12 bases map to TRBD1. Germline loops: CDR1 SGHNT, CDR2 YYREEE (reference sequence). J lost 6 bases, V lost 4 bases, and 4 bases had no gene match. The CDR3 sequence is 14 residues long.

The chain couples TRBV9 to TRBJ1-2; the match to TRBD1 covers 9 bases. This CDR3 is built from 16 residues. CDR1 is SGDLS, CDR2 YYNGEE, per germline. Germline trimming cut 4 bases from V and 4 bases from J; bases unmatched to any gene: 11. The CDR3 DNA reads TGTGCCAGCAGCAGGCGACCCGGACAGGGGTTCTATGGCTACACCTTC. This gives the protein CASSRRPGQGFYGYTF.

Remarks on this clone: The same CDR3 is also encoded by other DNA sequences in this sample. This chain joins TRBV28 and TRBJ1-1; 11 bases align to TRBD1. This CDR3 region has 12 residues. Germline lookup yields CDR1 MDHEN and CDR2 SYDVKM. V lost 8 bases, J lost 4 bases, and 0 bases stayed unmatched. The CDR3: CASGTGGTEAFF. The CDR3 region has the DNA TGTGCCAGCGGGACAGGGGGCACTGAAGCTTTCTTT. Variable domain in full (rest from reference TRBV28 and TRBJ1-1): DVKVTQSSRYLVKRTGEKVFLECVQDMDHENMFWYRQDPGLGLRLIYFSYDVKMKEKGDIPEGYSVSREKKERFSLILESASTNQTSMYLCASGTGGTEAFFGQGTRLTVV.

This clone was counted once. The chain has TRBV9 and TRBJ1-3; TRBD1 matches at 7 bases. The germline V gene has CDR1 SGDLS and CDR2 YYNGEE. After removal of 4 bases from V and 4 bases from J, the junction contained 11 bases not matched to a gene. The CDR3 is 16 residues long. The CDR3 loop reads CASSPGGGTAGNTIYF. The DNA of the CDR3 is TGTGCCAGCAGCCCAGGGGGAGGCACCGCCGGAAACACCATATATTTT.

The chain couples TRBV4-1 to TRBJ1-2; 8 bases map to TRBD1. Germline V gene lookup returns CDR1 MGHRA and CDR2 YSYEKL. The CDR3 runs to 15 residues. The V segment lost 4 bases and the J segment 6 bases; nucleotides outside the gene matches: 10. CDR3 region: CASSRRRTGPDGYTF. In nucleotides, the CDR3 is TGCGCCAGCAGCCGCCGACGGACAGGGCCGGATGGCTACACCTTC.